These 30 T cell receptor beta chains were all obtained from the same sample, sequenced in a study of T cell responses to AZD1222 COVID-19 vaccine. The repertoire was sequenced with immunoSEQ multiplex PCR; TCRdb's copy has only in-frame clones and lacks some. The sample records roughly 150,000 clones, more than 85% being singletons. This specimen was peripheral blood, taken 28 days after the second AZD1222 dose. The receptors derive from an adult who received the AZD1222 COVID-19 vaccine.

The genes are TRBV10-3 and TRBJ2-1; 7 bases are shared with TRBD1. In germline, CDR1 is ENHRY, CDR2 SYGVKD. V lost 5 bases and J lost 3; bases outside the gene matches: 13. CDR3 size: 17 residues. CDR3 amino acids: CAISSRQGGNLYNEQFF. As DNA, the CDR3 is TGTGCCATCAGTTCTAGACAGGGTGGAAATCTCTACAATGAGCAGTTCTTC.

The V gene is TRBV19, the J gene TRBJ1-4; D ambiguous. Germline values: CDR1 LNHDA, CDR2 SQIVND (reference sequence). V was pared by 0 bases and J by 13 bases, with 15 bases between. The CDR3 runs 14 residues. The CDR3 loop reads CASSIDPLDATLFF. Here the CDR3 DNA reads TGTGCCAGTAGTATAGATCCCCTGGACGCTACACTGTTTTTT.

A single count supports this clone. This chain uses TRBV6-5 with TRBJ2-7; 7 positions agree with TRBD2. The CDR3 loop spans 15 amino acids. Germline-derived CDR1 and CDR2 are MNHEY and SVGAGI. After removal of 8 bases from V and 2 bases from J, the junction contained 12 bases not matched to a gene. CDR3 DNA: TGTGCCAGCGGGACTATGGGACGGAGGACCTACGAGCAGTACTTC. Protein product: CASGTMGRRTYEQYF.

This chain joins TRBV12-3 or TRBV12-4 and TRBJ2-1, with no clear D. This CDR3 spans 12 amino acids. Deletions cut 3 bases from V and 14 bases from J, with 14 bases between. The CDR3 DNA reads TGTGCCAGCAGTTTTTCATTCCTCCGAAAGTTCTTC. It specifies CASSFSFLRKFF.

This chain uses TRBV7-8 with TRBJ1-1; TRBD1 might be the D (5 bases). This CDR3 comprises 13 residues. The germline V gene has CDR1 SGHVS and CDR2 FQNEAQ. V was cut by 8 bases and J by 4 bases, with 14 bases left in between. Here the CDR3 reads CASRKAGVTEAFF. The CDR3, as DNA: TGTGCCAGCCGGAAGGCGGGGGTCACTGAAGCTTTCTTT.

The genes are TRBV7-3 and TRBJ2-1; D may be TRBD2 (6 bases). Trimming pared 5 bases from V and 3 bases from J, leaving 11 bases between. CDR1 is SGHTA, CDR2 FQGTGA, per germline. The CDR3 loop spans 14 amino acids. Here the CDR3 reads CASSPTSNYNEQFF. The CDR3 region has the DNA TGTGCCAGCAGCCCGACTAGTAACTACAATGAGCAGTTCTTC.

The CDR3 bases are TGCAGTGCTAGCCAGGAGACCCAGTACTTC. Its translation: CSASQETQYF. The gene calls are TRBV20-1 and TRBJ2-5; D remains ambiguous. V lost 3 bases to trimming and J lost 5 bases, with 4 bases between them. Germline loops: CDR1 DFQATT, CDR2 SNEGSKA (reference sequence). The CDR3 is 10 amino acids.

V gene TRBV28 combines with J gene TRBJ1-5, with D hard to call. Germline assignment: CDR1 MDHEN and CDR2 SYDVKM. The CDR3 loop spans 11 amino acids. V dropped 3 bases and J dropped 16 bases, with 13 bases sitting between them. The CDR3, as DNA: TGTGCCAGCAGTTTTCGGGCCCACTCCCATTTT. Its translation is CASSFRAHSHF.

The J gene is TRBJ2-2, the V gene TRBV7-3; 7 positions agree with TRBD2. This CDR3 has 14 amino acids. Trimming at V came to 8 bases and at J to 8 bases, leaving 11 bases not matched to a gene. The germline gives CDR1 SGHTA, CDR2 FQGTGA. The CDR3 nucleotides read TGTGCCAGCCGACGGGAGGAGGCCTCGGGGGAGCTGTTTTTT. Translated, it gives CASRREEASGELFF.

The J gene is TRBJ1-4, the V gene TRBV11-2; D gene uncertain. This CDR3 region has 14 residues. Trimming took 0 bases from V and 10 from J, leaving 12 bases between them. Germline V lookup: CDR1 SGHAT, CDR2 FQNNGV. CDR3 nucleotide sequence: TGTGCCAGCAGCTTAGATGGCGGGATCGGAAAACTGTTTTTT. Its translation is CASSLDGGIGKLFF. The full variable domain, with the rest looked up from reference TRBV11-2 and TRBJ1-4, is EAGVAQSPRYKIIEKRQSVAFWCNPISGHATLYWYQQILGQGPKLLIQFQNNGVVDDSQLPKDRFSAERLKGVDSTLKIQPAKLEDSAVYLCASSLDGGIGKLFFGSGTQLSVL.

The V call is TRBV7-8, the J call TRBJ2-1; 7 nucleotides line up with TRBD2. The CDR3 is 18 residues long. Germline V CDR1 and CDR2: SGHVS, FQNEAQ. V was pared by 2 bases and J by 10 bases, with 20 bases of the junction left unmatched. The CDR3 is CASSLRRPSGRGGGEQFF. In nucleotides, the CDR3 is TGTGCCAGCAGCTTACGGCGCCCGTCTGGGCGGGGCGGGGGAGAGCAGTTCTTC.

The rearrangement uses TRBV27 and TRBJ1-1; no clear D gene. This CDR3 region has 18 residues. Germline assignment: CDR1 MNHEY and CDR2 SMNVEV (reference sequence). The V gene lost 0 bases and the J gene lost 1 base, with 18 bases spanning the gap. The CDR3 here is CASSLSLPLPASNTEAFF. The DNA for the CDR3 is TGTGCCAGCAGTTTATCCCTCCCCCTGCCAGCCTCGAACACTGAAGCTTTCTTT.

The gene calls are TRBV19 and TRBJ2-7; 9 bases align to TRBD1. Germline trimming cut 5 bases from V and 0 bases from J; bases unmatched to any gene: 5. The CDR3 consists of 15 residues. Per germline, CDR1 LNHDA and CDR2 SQIVND (reference sequence). CDR3 DNA: TGTGCCAGTAGTCTAACGACAGGGGGCTCCTACGAGCAGTACTTC. Translating gives CASSLTTGGSYEQYF.

The J gene is TRBJ2-7, the V gene TRBV29-1; D uncertain. Germline V gene data show CDR1 as SQVTM and CDR2 as ANQGSEA. Trimming took off 7 bases at V and 7 bases at J, with 20 bases between the two ends. The CDR3 has 13 amino acids. The CDR3 is CSASRSSGSEQYF. CDR3 DNA sequence: TGCAGCGCATCCCGGTCCTCCGGGTCAGAGCAGTACTTC.

The chain is built from TRBV19 and TRBJ1-4, with 7 bases aligning to TRBD1. The V gene end was trimmed by 6 bases and the J gene end by 5 bases; junction bases not matched to a gene: 6. The CDR3 spans 14 residues. Looked up from germline, CDR1 is LNHDA and CDR2 is SQIVND (reference sequence). DNA of the CDR3: TGTGCCAGTAGCGACAGGGCCTGGAATGAAAAACTGTTTTTT. As protein: CASSDRAWNEKLFF.

This clone is a singleton in its sample. The chain has TRBV4-1 and TRBJ1-3; D gene uncertain. V shed 1 base and J shed 3 bases, with 10 bases lying between them. CDR1 is MGHRA, CDR2 YSYEKL, per germline. The CDR3 sequence is 15 residues long. CDR3 amino acids: CASSQVEGSGNTIYF. The CDR3 DNA reads TGCGCCAGCAGCCAAGTGGAGGGAAGTGGAAACACCATATATTTT.

V is TRBV10-3 and J is TRBJ2-1; D unclear. Trimming took 1 base from V and 0 from J, leaving 10 bases between them. This CDR3 is built from 16 residues. CDR1 ENHRY and CDR2 SYGVKD come from the germline V gene. This CDR3 reads CAISEFKPFSYNEQFF. Here the CDR3 DNA reads TGTGCCATCAGTGAGTTTAAACCGTTCTCCTACAATGAGCAGTTCTTC.

The chain links TRBV29-1 to TRBJ2-2; D not certain. Germline assignment: CDR1 SQVTM and CDR2 ANQGSEA. The CDR3 sequence is 12 residues long. Trimming removed 4 bases from V and 4 bases from J, with 7 bases in between. The CDR3 DNA reads TGCAGCGTTGGTACCAGCACCGGGGAGCTGTTTTTT. The encoded protein is CSVGTSTGELFF.

V and J are TRBV15 and TRBJ1-4; 8 positions match TRBD1. From germline, CDR1 is LNHNV and CDR2 YYDKDF (reference sequence). V shed 4 bases and J 9 bases; nucleotides not matched to a gene: 10. The CDR3 totals 15 residues. CDR3 DNA sequence: TGTGCCACCAGCATCGGTGGGACAGGTCGGCAAAAACTGTTTTTT. Translating it yields CATSIGGTGRQKLFF.

This clone has only one observation. The chain employs TRBV4-2 and TRBJ2-1; the D gene is possibly TRBD2 (6 bases). CDR3 length equals 14 residues. Trimming removed 1 base at V and 6 bases at J, with 10 bases between. From germline, CDR1 is LGHNA and CDR2 YNFKEQ. CDR3 nucleotide sequence: TGTGCCAGCAGCCAAGGCGGGGCCATCAATGAGCAGTTCTTC. Its translation is CASSQGGAINEQFF.

The chain carries TRBV24-1 and TRBJ1-2, with D maybe TRBD1 (6 bases). Trimming removed 5 bases at V and 5 bases at J, with 20 bases between. The CDR3 is 16 residues long. Germline CDR1 is KGHDR and CDR2 is SFDVKD. The CDR3 sequence is CATSGPSQGQQYGYTF. In DNA, the CDR3 is TGTGCCACCAGTGGCCCCTCGCAAGGACAGCAGTATGGCTACACCTTC.

The chain has TRBV25-1 and TRBJ2-3, with D possibly called TRBD1 or TRBD2 (5 bases each). Germline assignment: CDR1 MGHDK and CDR2 SYGVNS. Trimming pared 9 bases from V and 6 bases from J, leaving 10 bases between. CDR3 length equals 11 residues. The CDR3 bases are TGTGCCAGTGGGTGGGACGATACGCAGTATTTT. It codes for CASGWDDTQYF.

V gene TRBV27 combines with J gene TRBJ1-2, with D unclear. This CDR3 region has 15 residues. Germline-derived CDR1 and CDR2 are MNHEY and SMNVEV (reference sequence). V was cut by 6 bases and J by 2 bases, with 16 bases left in between. This chain's CDR3 is CASSPRLGLNYGYTF. The CDR3 DNA is TGTGCCAGCAGCCCCCGACTCGGATTAAACTATGGCTACACCTTC.

The chain carries TRBV11-2 and TRBJ2-7; D may be TRBD2 (6 bases). V dropped 1 base and J dropped 6 bases, with 13 bases sitting between them. Germline CDR1 reads SGHAT; CDR2 reads FQNNGV. There are 14 residues in the CDR3. CDR3 DNA: TGTGCCAGCAGCTTAGGTGGGAGGAAGGGCGAGCAGTACTTC. Its protein product is CASSLGGRKGEQYF.

V usage is TRBV7-2 and J usage is TRBJ1-4; the D gene is possibly TRBD1 (5 bases). Germline V lookup: CDR1 SGHTA, CDR2 FQGNSA. The CDR3 loop spans 15 amino acids. V lost 4 bases and J lost 4, with 13 bases in between. CDR3 DNA sequence: TGTGCCAGCAGCTCCAACGGGGGAGTTAATGAAAAACTGTTTTTT. Translating it yields CASSSNGGVNEKLFF.

This sequence joins TRBV28 and TRBJ2-7; 7 bases agree with TRBD2. In germline, CDR1 is MDHEN, CDR2 SYDVKM. The CDR3 has 12 amino acids. J was trimmed by 3 bases and V by 6 bases; bases with no gene match: 2. The CDR3 DNA reads TGTGCCAGCAGCGAGCGGGACTACGAGCAGTACTTC. This codes for CASSERDYEQYF. Full variable domain (outside the CDR3, taken from reference TRBV28 and TRBJ2-7): DVKVTQSSRYLVKRTGEKVFLECVQDMDHENMFWYRQDPGLGLRLIYFSYDVKMKEKGDIPEGYSVSREKKERFSLILESASTNQTSMYLCASSERDYEQYFGPGTRLTVT.

CDR3 region: CASSFQNEKLFF. CDR3 coding DNA: TGTGCCAGCAGCTTTCAGAATGAAAAACTGTTTTTT. The V call is TRBV5-5, the J call TRBJ1-4; no reliable D call. This CDR3 region has 12 residues. Trimming pared 2 bases from V and 5 bases from J, leaving 4 bases between. The V gene's germline CDR1 is SGHKS and CDR2 YYEKEE (reference sequence).

The rearrangement uses TRBV30 and TRBJ1-6; possibly TRBD1 for D (6 bases). The CDR3 extends over 15 amino acids. V lost 0 bases and J lost 6, with 12 bases in between. Germline values: CDR1 GTSNPN, CDR2 SVGIG (reference sequence). In DNA form, the CDR3 reads TGTGCCTGGAGTGTAACCTGGGGGGCTAATTCACCCCTCCACTTT. Translated: CAWSVTWGANSPLHF.

The chain links TRBV19 to TRBJ1-1; tentatively, D is TRBD1 (5 bases). Germline CDR1 reads LNHDA; CDR2 reads SQIVND (reference sequence). CDR3 length equals 15 residues. The V and J ends lost 1 base and 6 bases respectively, with 15 bases between them. The CDR3 reads CASSIVRRSGPEAFF. CDR3 nucleotides: TGTGCCAGTAGTATAGTGAGGAGGTCGGGGCCTGAAGCTTTCTTT.

This chain joins TRBV16 and TRBJ1-1, with D unclear. Trimming removed 3 bases at V and 7 bases at J, with 21 bases between. CDR1 is KGHSY, CDR2 FQNENV, per germline. The CDR3 loop spans 16 amino acids. CDR3 nucleotides: TGTGCCAGCAGCCACAATCAGCCAAGGTCGGGAAATGAAGCTTTCTTT. This encodes CASSHNQPRSGNEAFF. Full variable domain (rest looked up from reference TRBV16 and TRBJ1-1): GEEVAQTPKHLVRGEGQKAKLYCAPIKGHSYVFWYQQVLKNEFKFLISFQNENVFDETGMPKERFSAKCLPNSPCSLEIQATKLEDSAVYFCASSHNQPRSGNEAFFGQGTRLTVV.